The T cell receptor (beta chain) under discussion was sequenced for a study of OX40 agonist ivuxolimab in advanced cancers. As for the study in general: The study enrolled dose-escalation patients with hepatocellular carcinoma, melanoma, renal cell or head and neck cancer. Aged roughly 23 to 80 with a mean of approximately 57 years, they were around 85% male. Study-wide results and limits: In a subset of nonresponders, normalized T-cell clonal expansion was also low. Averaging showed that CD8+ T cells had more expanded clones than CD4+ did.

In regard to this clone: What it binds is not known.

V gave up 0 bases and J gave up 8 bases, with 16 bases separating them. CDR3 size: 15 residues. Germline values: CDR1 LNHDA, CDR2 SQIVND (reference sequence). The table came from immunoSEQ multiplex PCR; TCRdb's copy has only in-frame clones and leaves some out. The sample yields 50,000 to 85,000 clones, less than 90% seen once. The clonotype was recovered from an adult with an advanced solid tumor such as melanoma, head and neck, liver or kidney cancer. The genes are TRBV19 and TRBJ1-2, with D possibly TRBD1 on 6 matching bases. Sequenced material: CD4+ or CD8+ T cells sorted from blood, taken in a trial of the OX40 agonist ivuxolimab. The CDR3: CASSIDLGGEEGYTF. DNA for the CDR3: TGTGCCAGTAGTATAGATCTAGGGGGTGAGGAGGGCTACACCTTC.